Each of the 22 T cell receptor beta chains below was sequenced from the same sample in a study of T cells after yellow fever vaccination. TCRdb analysed the 5' RACE reads with MiXCR anew, one entry per CDR3 protein. The sample lists about 320,000 distinct CDR3 sequences; around 13% were seen once. Sample: CD4+ T cells sorted from PBMCs, taken 15 days after the yellow fever booster vaccination. These receptors came from a man younger than 35 who received the YFV17D yellow fever vaccine.

V usage is TRBV5-6 and J usage is TRBJ1-2, with D hard to call. The V gene's germline CDR1 is SGHDT and CDR2 YYEEEE. The CDR3 is made up of 13 amino acids. Trimming left V 0 bases short and J 3 bases short, with 6 bases between. The CDR3 here is CASSLVEDYGYTF. CDR3 sequence (DNA): TGTGCCAGCAGCTTGGTGGAGGACTATGGCTACACCTTC.

This clonotype was picked up many times. This chain joins TRBV6-7 and TRBJ2-1, with TRBD1 as a possible D gene (5 bases). Being an ORF, TRBV6-7 has a function that is uncertain. Trimming cost V 3 bases and J 10 bases, with 10 bases left between them. This CDR3 is 12 amino acids long. The CDR3 nucleotides read TGTGCCAGCAGTTATACCGCAGGGGAGCAGTTCTTC. Amino acid sequence: CASSYTAGEQFF.

The chain has TRBV7-3 and TRBJ2-3; D might be TRBD1 (5 bases). Trimming stripped 2 bases from V and 0 bases from J, with 9 bases between. This CDR3 has 15 amino acids. Germline loops: CDR1 SGHTA, CDR2 FQGTGA. CDR3 DNA sequence: TGTGCCAGCAGCTTACAGGGCGGTAGCACAGATACGCAGTATTTT. As protein: CASSLQGGSTDTQYF.

This chain links TRBV6-6 with TRBJ2-3; TRBD2 aligns across 13 bases. CDR1 MNHNY and CDR2 SVGAGI come from the germline V gene (reference sequence). The V segment lost 2 bases and the J segment 3 bases; nucleotides outside the gene matches: 2. CDR3 length: 16 residues. CDR3 nucleotides: TGTGCCAGCAGTTACGGGACTAGCGGGGTAACAGATACGCAGTATTTT. Residues: CASSYGTSGVTDTQYF.

The rearrangement uses TRBV4-2 and TRBJ2-7; TRBD1 matches at 10 bases. The CDR3 is 18 residues long. CDR1 is LGHNA and CDR2 is YNFKEQ in the germline V gene. Trimming took 1 base from V and 1 from J; bases not matched to a gene: 10. The CDR3 DNA is TGTGCCAGCAGCCAAGTCAGCCCAGGACAGGGGGGTTCCTACGAGCAGTACTTC. The encoded protein is CASSQVSPGQGGSYEQYF.

The rearrangement uses TRBV10-3 and TRBJ1-4; no reliable D call. The CDR3 extends over 15 amino acids. Germline V gene data show CDR1 as ENHRY and CDR2 as SYGVKD. The V and J ends lost 2 bases and 3 bases respectively, with 10 bases between them. CDR3 nucleotide sequence: TGTGCCATCAGTGAGGTTGGGTTCCCTAATGAAAAACTGTTTTTT. This codes for CAISEVGFPNEKLFF.

In this sample, this clonotype turned up a few times. The chain is built from TRBV5-6 and TRBJ1-1, with 8 bases aligning to TRBD1. Germline V lookup: CDR1 SGHDT, CDR2 YYEEEE. The V and J ends lost 4 bases and 3 bases, in that order; junction bases with no gene match: 5. The CDR3 runs 14 residues. The CDR3 sequence is CASSRRTGHTEAFF. The CDR3 coding sequence is TGTGCCAGCAGCCGCCGGACAGGGCACACTGAAGCTTTCTTT.

There are a few counts of this clonotype. The chain recombines TRBV12-3 or TRBV12-4 with TRBJ2-2; perhaps TRBD2 as D (5 bases). CDR3 length: 14 residues. Trimming cost V 6 bases and J 2 bases, with 10 bases left between them. CDR3 nucleotides: TGTGCCAGCAGAACGGGGATCAACACCGGGGAGCTGTTTTTT. Translating it yields CASRTGINTGELFF.

The CDR3 reads CSARDPTSGGGNEQFF. CDR3 sequence (DNA): TGCAGTGCTAGAGACCCGACTAGCGGGGGGGGTAATGAGCAGTTCTTC. The chain uses TRBV20-1 and TRBJ2-1; TRBD2 matches 14 bases. In germline, CDR1 is DFQATT, CDR2 SNEGSKA (reference sequence). Unmatched junction bases numbered 5, after V lost 0 bases and J lost 7 bases. This CDR3 has 16 residues.

This clonotype showed up many times. This chain links TRBV19 with TRBJ1-5; tentatively, D is TRBD1 (6 bases). Trimming left V 4 bases short and J 1 base short, with 11 bases between. CDR1 is LNHDA and CDR2 is SQIVND in the germline V gene (reference sequence). The CDR3 consists of 15 residues. CDR3 DNA: TGTGCCAGTAGTACCACAGGGTTAAGCAATCAGCCCCAGCATTTT. It is translated as CASSTTGLSNQPQHF.

V usage is TRBV3-1 and J usage is TRBJ2-7; D is undetermined. The CDR3 spans 14 residues. V was cut by 0 bases and J by 6 bases, with 12 bases left in between. CDR1 is LGHDT, CDR2 YNNKEL, per germline (reference sequence). CDR3: CASSQDRRAAEQYF. The CDR3 nucleotides read TGTGCCAGCAGCCAAGATCGACGGGCAGCCGAGCAGTACTTC.

The chain combines TRBV28 with TRBJ1-3; 9 bases fit TRBD1. Per the germline V gene, CDR1 is MDHEN and CDR2 is SYDVKM. The trim removed 7 bases at V and 6 bases at J, leaving 4 bases unmatched. The CDR3 extends over 13 amino acids. The CDR3 loop is CASTYRGLNTIYF. The CDR3 region has the DNA TGTGCCAGCACCTACAGGGGGCTAAACACCATATATTTT.

Only a few counts were recorded for this clonotype. This chain joins TRBV7-8 and TRBJ1-2, with no clear D. Germline V gene data show CDR1 as SGHVS and CDR2 as FQNEAQ. Trimming removed 2 bases from V and 6 bases from J, with 13 bases in between. CDR3 length equals 14 residues. The CDR3 region has the DNA TGTGCCAGCAGCTTAACAGAGGCTGGCGATGGCTACACCTTC. Translation: CASSLTEAGDGYTF.

This clonotype was picked up a small number of times. In nucleotides, the CDR3 is TGTGCCACCAGTGATGGCTACGAGCAGTACTTC. Its translation is CATSDGYEQYF. The J gene is TRBJ2-7, the V gene TRBV24-1; D call uncertain. This CDR3 is 11 amino acids long. Between the trimmed V and J ends, which lost 3 bases and 3 bases, there was a span of 2 bases. Germline lookup yields CDR1 KGHDR and CDR2 SFDVKD.

In its sample, this clonotype was seen a few times. The chain employs TRBV11-2 and TRBJ1-6; 7 bases line up with TRBD1. Germline V gene data show CDR1 as SGHAT and CDR2 as FQNNGV. Trimming took 5 bases from V and 14 from J; bases not matched to a gene: 12. The length of the CDR3 is 14 residues. The DNA of the CDR3 is TGTGCCAGCAGCCCGGGCACAGGGGCGCGATCCCTCCACTTT. It specifies CASSPGTGARSLHF.

This clonotype was picked up a small number of times. The chain employs TRBV5-4 and TRBJ2-6, with unresolved D. The germline CDR1 and CDR2 sequences are SGHNT and YYREEE (reference sequence). This CDR3 has 14 amino acids. The V gene lost 3 bases and the J gene lost 4 bases, with 8 bases spanning the gap. CDR3 bases: TGTGCCAGCAGCTCCAATCGAGGGGCCAACGTCCTGACTTTC. As protein: CASSSNRGANVLTF.

This clonotype was seen more than once but under ten times. The chain uses TRBV20-1 and TRBJ2-3, with no clear D. V lost 6 bases and J lost 6, with 10 bases in between. Germline-derived CDR1 and CDR2 are DFQATT and SNEGSKA (reference sequence). The CDR3 length is 11 residues. DNA for the CDR3: TGCAGTGCCGCCCATGGGGATACGCAGTATTTT. Amino acid sequence: CSAAHGDTQYF.

A few counts support this clonotype. The chain combines TRBV12-3 or TRBV12-4 with TRBJ1-2; 11 nucleotides match TRBD1. The junction had 10 bases not matched to a gene; V was cut back by 7 bases and J by 12 bases. The length of the CDR3 is 13 residues. In nucleotides, the CDR3 is TGTGCCAGCACCTCCGGGACAGGGGGGTTTGACACCTTC. Translated, it gives CASTSGTGGFDTF.

The sample holds a few counts of this clonotype. The V call is TRBV30, the J call TRBJ2-1; TRBD1 is a possible D gene (5 bases). Germline V CDR1 and CDR2: GTSNPN, SVGIG (reference sequence). This CDR3 contains 13 residues. Trimming removed 4 bases at V and 0 bases at J, with 7 bases between. CDR3 sequence reads: CAWNRRSYNEQFF. The CDR3 coding sequence is TGTGCCTGGAACAGGCGCTCCTACAATGAGCAGTTCTTC. The full variable domain, rest sourced from reference TRBV30 and TRBJ2-1, is SQTIHQWPATLVQPVGSPLSLECTVEGTSNPNLYWYRQAAGRGLQLLFYSVGIGQISSEVPQNLSASRPQDRQFILSSKKLLLSDSGFYLCAWNRRSYNEQFFGPGTRLTVL.

This clonotype was counted many times. The chain carries TRBV7-2 and TRBJ2-1; 9 bases map to TRBD2. The CDR3 is 17 amino acids. The V and J ends lost 4 bases and 7 bases, in that order; junction bases with no gene match: 14. Looked up from germline, CDR1 is SGHTA and CDR2 is FQGNSA. The CDR3 coding sequence is TGTGCCAGCAGCTCGCGACGCGGGGGGGCTTATTTGAATGAGCAGTTCTTC. Translation: CASSSRRGGAYLNEQFF.

The CDR3 protein is CASSIGTAQESPLHF. CDR3 bases: TGTGCCAGCAGTATCGGGACCGCCCAGGAATCACCCCTCCACTTT. This chain uses TRBV6-1 with TRBJ1-6, with D perhaps matching TRBD1 (5 bases). V lost 5 bases, J lost 10 bases, and 18 bases lay in between. Germline loops: CDR1 MNHNS, CDR2 SASEGT. The CDR3 runs 15 residues.

This clonotype has just a few counts. In nucleotides, the CDR3 is TGCGCCAGCAGCCAAGATCGAGCCAGGTCCACAGATACGCAGTATTTT. Protein product: CASSQDRARSTDTQYF. This sequence joins TRBV4-1 and TRBJ2-3; D call uncertain. The CDR3 has 16 residues. Germline V lookup: CDR1 MGHRA, CDR2 YSYEKL. Trimming shortened V by 0 bases and J by 2 bases, and 12 bases separated the two germline ends.